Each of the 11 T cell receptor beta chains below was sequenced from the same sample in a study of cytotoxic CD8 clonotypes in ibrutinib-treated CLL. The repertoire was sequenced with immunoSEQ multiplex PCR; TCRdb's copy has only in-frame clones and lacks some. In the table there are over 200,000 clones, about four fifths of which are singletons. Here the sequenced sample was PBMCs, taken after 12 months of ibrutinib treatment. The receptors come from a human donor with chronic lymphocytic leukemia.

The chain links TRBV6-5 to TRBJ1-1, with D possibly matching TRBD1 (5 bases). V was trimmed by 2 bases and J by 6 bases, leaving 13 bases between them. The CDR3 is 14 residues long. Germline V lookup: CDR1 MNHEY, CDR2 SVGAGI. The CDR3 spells CASSYGTGPAEAFF. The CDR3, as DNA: TGTGCCAGCAGTTACGGGACGGGTCCCGCTGAAGCTTTCTTT.

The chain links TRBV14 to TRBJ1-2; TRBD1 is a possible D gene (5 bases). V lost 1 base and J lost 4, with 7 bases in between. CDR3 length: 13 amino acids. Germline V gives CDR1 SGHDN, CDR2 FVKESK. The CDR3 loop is CASSQAQGYGYTF. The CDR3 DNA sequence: TGTGCCAGCAGCCAAGCGCAGGGCTATGGCTACACCTTC.

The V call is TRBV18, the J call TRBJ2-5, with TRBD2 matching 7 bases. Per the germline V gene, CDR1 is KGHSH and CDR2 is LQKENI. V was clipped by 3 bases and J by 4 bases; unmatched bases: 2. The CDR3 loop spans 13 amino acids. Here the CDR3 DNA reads TGTGCCAGCTCACCGGCGGGAGTAGAGACCCAGTACTTC. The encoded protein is CASSPAGVETQYF.

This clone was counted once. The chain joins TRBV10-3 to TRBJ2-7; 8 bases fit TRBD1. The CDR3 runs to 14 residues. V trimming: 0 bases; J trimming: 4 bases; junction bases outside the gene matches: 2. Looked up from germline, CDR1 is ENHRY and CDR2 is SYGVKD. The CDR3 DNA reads TGTGCCATCAGTGAGTCGGGACAGGAGTACGAGCAGTACTTC. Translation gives CAISESGQEYEQYF.

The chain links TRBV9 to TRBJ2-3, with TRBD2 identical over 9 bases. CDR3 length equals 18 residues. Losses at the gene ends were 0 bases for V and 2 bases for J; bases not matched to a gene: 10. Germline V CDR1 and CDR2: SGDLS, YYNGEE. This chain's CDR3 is CASSVDKRSSGATDTQYF. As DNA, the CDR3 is TGTGCCAGCAGCGTAGATAAAAGGTCTAGCGGGGCCACAGATACGCAGTATTTT.

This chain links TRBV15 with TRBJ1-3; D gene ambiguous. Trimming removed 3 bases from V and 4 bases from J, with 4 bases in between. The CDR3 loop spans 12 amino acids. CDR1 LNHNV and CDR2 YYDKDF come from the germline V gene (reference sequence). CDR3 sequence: CATSSRGNTIYF. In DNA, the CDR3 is TGTGCCACCAGCAGTAGGGGAAACACCATATATTTT. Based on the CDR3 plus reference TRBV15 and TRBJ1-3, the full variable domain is DAMVIQNPRYQVTQFGKPVTLSCSQTLNHNVMYWYQQKSSQAPKLLFHYYDKDFNNEADTPDNFQSRRPNTSFCFLDIRSPGLGDTAMYLCATSSRGNTIYFGEGSWLTVV.

The CDR3 sequence: CATSNPGHNTGELFF. The CDR3, as DNA: TGTGCCACCAGCAACCCGGGACATAACACCGGGGAGCTGTTTTTT. V usage is TRBV15 and J usage is TRBJ2-2; maybe TRBD1 (6 bases). CDR3 length: 15 residues. Trimming pared 4 bases from V and 2 bases from J, leaving 11 bases between. The germline CDR1 and CDR2 sequences are LNHNV and YYDKDF (reference sequence).

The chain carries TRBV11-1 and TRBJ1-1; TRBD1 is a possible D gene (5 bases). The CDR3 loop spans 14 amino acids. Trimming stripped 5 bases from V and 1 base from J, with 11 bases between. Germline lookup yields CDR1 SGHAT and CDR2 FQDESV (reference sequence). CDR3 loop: CASSPGRGNTEAFF. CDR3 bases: TGTGCCAGCAGCCCGGGACGTGGGAACACTGAAGCTTTCTTT. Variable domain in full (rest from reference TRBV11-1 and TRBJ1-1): EAEVAQSPRYKITEKSQAVAFWCDPISGHATLYWYRQILGQGPELLVQFQDESVVDDSQLPKDRFSAERLKGVDSTLKIQPAELGDSAMYLCASSPGRGNTEAFFGQGTRLTVV.

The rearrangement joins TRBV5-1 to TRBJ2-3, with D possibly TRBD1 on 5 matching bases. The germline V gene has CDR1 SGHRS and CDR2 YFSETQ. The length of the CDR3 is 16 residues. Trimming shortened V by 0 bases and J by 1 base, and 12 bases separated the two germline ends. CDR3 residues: CASSLDNNRRTDTQYF. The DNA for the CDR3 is TGCGCCAGCAGCTTGGATAATAACAGGCGCACAGATACGCAGTATTTT. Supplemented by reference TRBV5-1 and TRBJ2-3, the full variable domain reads KAGVTQTPRYLIKTRGQQVTLSCSPISGHRSVSWYQQTPGQGLQFLFEYFSETQRNKGNFPGRFSGRQFSNSRSEMNVSTLELGDSALYLCASSLDNNRRTDTQYFGPGTRLTVL.

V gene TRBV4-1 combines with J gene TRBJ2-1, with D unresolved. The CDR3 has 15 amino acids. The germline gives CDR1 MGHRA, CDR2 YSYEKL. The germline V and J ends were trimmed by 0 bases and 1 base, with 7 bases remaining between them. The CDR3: CASSQETPSYNEQFF. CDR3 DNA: TGCGCCAGCAGCCAAGAAACCCCGTCCTACAATGAGCAGTTCTTC.

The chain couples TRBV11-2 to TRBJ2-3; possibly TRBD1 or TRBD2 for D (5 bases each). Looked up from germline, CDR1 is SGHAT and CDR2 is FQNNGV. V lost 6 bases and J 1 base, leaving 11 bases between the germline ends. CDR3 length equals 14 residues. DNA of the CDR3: TGTGCCAGCAGTGTCGGGACCGGCACAGATACGCAGTATTTT. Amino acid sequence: CASSVGTGTDTQYF.